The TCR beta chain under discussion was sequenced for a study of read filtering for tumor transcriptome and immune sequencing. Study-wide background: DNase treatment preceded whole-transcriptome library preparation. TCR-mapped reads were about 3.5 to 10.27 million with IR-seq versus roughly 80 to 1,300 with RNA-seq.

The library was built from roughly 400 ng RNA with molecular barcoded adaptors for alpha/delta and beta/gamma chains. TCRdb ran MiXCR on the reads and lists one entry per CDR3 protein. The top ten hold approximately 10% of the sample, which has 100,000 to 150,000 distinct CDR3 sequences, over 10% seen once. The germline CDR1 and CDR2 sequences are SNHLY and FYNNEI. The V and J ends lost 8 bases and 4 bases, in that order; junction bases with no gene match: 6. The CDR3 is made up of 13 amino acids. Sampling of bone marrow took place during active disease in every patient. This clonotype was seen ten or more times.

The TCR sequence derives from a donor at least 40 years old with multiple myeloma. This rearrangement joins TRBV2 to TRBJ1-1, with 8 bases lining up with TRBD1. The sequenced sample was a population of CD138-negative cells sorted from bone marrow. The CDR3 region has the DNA TGTGCCAGCGGCAGGGGGCGGATCACTGAAGCTTTCTTT. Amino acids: CASGRGRITEAFF.